This TCR beta chain stems from a study of Graves' ophthalmopathy and Graves' hyperthyroidism. Turning to the study itself: Blood was drawn at initial diagnosis, before any treatment.

Regarding the study as a whole: Ophthalmopathy progression prediction by the model yielded a sensitivity of around 68% and a specificity of 72.22%.

As for this clonotype: Antigen: not known.

Germline V gene sequence: CDR1 MNHEY, CDR2 SVGEGT. The CDR3 is 16 residues long. V lost 3 bases and J lost 2; bases outside the gene matches: 7. Each donor who had ophthalmopathy showed moderate-to-severe activity, a CAS of ≥3, a NOSPECS of ≥4, and a duration under 3 months. The authors amplified TCR beta CDR3 regions, and they did so from RNA transcripts for repertoire sequencing. The first round was an RT-PCR with HTBI primers, and the second round was a multiplex PCR. TCRdb analysed the multiplex PCR reads with MiXCR anew, one entry per CDR3 protein. The table has 170,000 or so distinct CDR3 sequences, approximately 40% seen once.

Sequencing input: peripheral blood. The sequence derives from a man aged 25-45 years with Graves' ophthalmopathy. V is TRBV6-2 or TRBV6-3 and J is TRBJ2-5, with TRBD2 identical over 9 bases. The CDR3 loop is CASSYGVAGAQETQYF. The DNA for the CDR3 is TGTGCCAGCAGTTATGGGGTAGCGGGGGCTCAAGAGACCCAGTACTTC.